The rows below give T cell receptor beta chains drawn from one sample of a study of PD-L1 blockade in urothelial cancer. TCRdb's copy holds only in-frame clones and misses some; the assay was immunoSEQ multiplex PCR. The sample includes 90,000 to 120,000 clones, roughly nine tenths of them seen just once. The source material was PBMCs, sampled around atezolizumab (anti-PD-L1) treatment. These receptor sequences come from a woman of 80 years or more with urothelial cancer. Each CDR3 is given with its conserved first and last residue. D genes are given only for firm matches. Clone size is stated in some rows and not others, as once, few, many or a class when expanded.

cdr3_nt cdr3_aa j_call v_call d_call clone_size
TGTGCCAGCAGCCGGGGCCGGGCTAGCGGAGGGGAGACCCAGTACTTC CASSRGRASGGETQYF TRBJ2-5 TRBV14 TRBD2 -
TGCAGCGTTGAAGATCGAGGATCGGGTGAGCAGTTCTTC CSVEDRGSGEQFF TRBJ2-1 TRBV29-1 - -
TGTGCCAGCACAGCTAGCGGGAGAAGGCAAGAGACCCAGTACTTC CASTASGRRQETQYF TRBJ2-5 TRBV18 TRBD2 -
TGTGCCAGCAGTTGGGGACTAGCGGGAGAGACCCAGTACTTC CASSWGLAGETQYF TRBJ2-5 TRBV27 TRBD2 -
TGCGCCAGCAGCTCGGGACAGTCGAGAAACACCATATATTTT CASSSGQSRNTIYF TRBJ1-3 TRBV4-1 TRBD1 -
TGTGCCACCAGCAGACCCGACAGGCTTAACACCGGGGAGCTGTTTTTT CATSRPDRLNTGELFF TRBJ2-2 TRBV15 - -
TGTGCCAGCAGCTCGGACAGCAACAATGAGCAGTTCTTC CASSSDSNNEQFF TRBJ2-1 TRBV5-6 - -
TGTGCCAGCAGCCCACACGACGGGAGGGAGACCCAGTACTTC CASSPHDGRETQYF TRBJ2-5 TRBV28 TRBD2 -
TGTGCCAGTAGAGGACTAGCGGGAGAGACCCAGTACTTC CASRGLAGETQYF TRBJ2-5 TRBV19 TRBD2 -
TGTGCCAGCAGCTTCTTTCCACAGCAACAGCCCGGAGAGCAGTACTTC CASSFFPQQQPGEQYF TRBJ2-7 TRBV5-5 - -
TGTGCCACCAGCGGCAAACAGGGGATTGGGAATCAGCCCCAGCATTTT CATSGKQGIGNQPQHF TRBJ1-5 TRBV15 TRBD1 -
TGTGCCAGCAGCCCCCCAGGGGTTGGTGGCTACACCTTC CASSPPGVGGYTF TRBJ1-2 TRBV7-9 - few
TGTGCCAGCAGCCAAGAAGGAACTAGCGGGAGGGCCCGTAGCTCCTACAATGAGCAGTTCTTC CASSQEGTSGRARSSYNEQFF TRBJ2-1 TRBV4-2 TRBD2 -
TGTGCCAGCAGTCTAGCGAAACCCGGGACCTGGCAGTCTGGGGCCAACGTCCTGACTTTC CASSLAKPGTWQSGANVLTF TRBJ2-6 TRBV14 - -
TGTGCCAGCAGCCGAGGGACTAGCGGAAACTACGAGCAGTACTTC CASSRGTSGNYEQYF TRBJ2-7 TRBV14 TRBD2 -